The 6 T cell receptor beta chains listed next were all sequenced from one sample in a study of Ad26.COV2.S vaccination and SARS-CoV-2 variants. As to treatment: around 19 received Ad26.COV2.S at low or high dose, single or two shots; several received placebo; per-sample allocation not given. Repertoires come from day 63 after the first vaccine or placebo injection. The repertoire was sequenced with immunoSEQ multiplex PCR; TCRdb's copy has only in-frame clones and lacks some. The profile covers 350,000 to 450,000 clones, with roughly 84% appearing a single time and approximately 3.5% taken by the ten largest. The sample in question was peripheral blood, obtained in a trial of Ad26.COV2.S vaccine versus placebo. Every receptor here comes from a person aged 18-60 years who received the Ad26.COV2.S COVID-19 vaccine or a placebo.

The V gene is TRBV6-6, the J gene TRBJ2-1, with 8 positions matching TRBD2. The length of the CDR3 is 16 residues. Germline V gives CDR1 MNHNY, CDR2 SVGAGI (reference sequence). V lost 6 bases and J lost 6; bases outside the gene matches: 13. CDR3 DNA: TGTGCCAGCAGCGTCGGTGTGGCGGGAGGTGGCAATGAGCAGTTCTTC. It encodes CASSVGVAGGGNEQFF.

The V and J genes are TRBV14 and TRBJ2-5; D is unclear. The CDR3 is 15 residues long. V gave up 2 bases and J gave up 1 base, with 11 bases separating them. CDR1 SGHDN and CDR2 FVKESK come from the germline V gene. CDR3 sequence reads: CASSQSIHSQETQYF. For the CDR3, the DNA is TGTGCCAGCAGCCAATCCATACACAGCCAAGAGACCCAGTACTTC. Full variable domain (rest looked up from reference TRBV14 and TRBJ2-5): EAGVTQFPSHSVIEKGQTVTLRCDPISGHDNLYWYRRVMGKEIKFLLHFVKESKQDESGMPNNRFLAERTGGTYSTLKVQPAELEDSGVYFCASSQSIHSQETQYFGPGTRLLVL.

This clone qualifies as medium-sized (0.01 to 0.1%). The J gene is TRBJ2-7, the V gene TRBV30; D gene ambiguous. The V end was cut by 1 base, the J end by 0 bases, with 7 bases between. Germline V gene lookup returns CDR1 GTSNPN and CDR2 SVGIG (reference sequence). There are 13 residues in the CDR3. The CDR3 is CAWSGADSYEQYF. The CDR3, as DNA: TGTGCCTGGAGTGGCGCTGACTCCTACGAGCAGTACTTC.

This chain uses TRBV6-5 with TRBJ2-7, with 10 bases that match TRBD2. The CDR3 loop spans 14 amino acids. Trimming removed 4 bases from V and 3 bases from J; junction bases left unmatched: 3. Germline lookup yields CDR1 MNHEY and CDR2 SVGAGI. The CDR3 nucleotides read TGTGCCAGCAGTTCCGGGACTAGCGACTACGAGCAGTACTTC. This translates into CASSSGTSDYEQYF.

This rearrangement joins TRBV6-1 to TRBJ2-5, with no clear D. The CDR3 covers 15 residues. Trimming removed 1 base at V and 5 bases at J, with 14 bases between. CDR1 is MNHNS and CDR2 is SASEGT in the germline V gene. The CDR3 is CASSEEGYPEETQYF. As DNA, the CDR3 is TGTGCCAGCAGTGAAGAAGGTTACCCGGAGGAGACCCAGTACTTC.

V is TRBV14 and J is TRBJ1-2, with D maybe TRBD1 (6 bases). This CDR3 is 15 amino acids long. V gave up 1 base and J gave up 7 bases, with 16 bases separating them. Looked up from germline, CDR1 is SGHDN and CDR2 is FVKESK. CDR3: CASSQAGGRNPGYTF. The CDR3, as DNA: TGTGCCAGCAGCCAAGCTGGGGGGCGCAATCCTGGCTACACCTTC.